This T cell receptor (beta chain) was documented in a study of PD-L1 blockade in urothelial cancer. Study-wide context: Every 3 weeks, patients received intravenous atezolizumab 1,200 mg, beginning 2014. Blood analysis was done at 3 weeks (second dose) and 6 weeks after treatment began.

Findings and limits, study-wide: By 3 weeks, tumor-associated blood clones had expanded more in durable-benefit patients.

The length of the CDR3 is 16 residues. CDR1 is SGHRS, CDR2 YFSETQ, per germline. V trimming: 0 bases; J trimming: 7 bases; junction bases outside the gene matches: 5. Generated by immunoSEQ multiplex PCR, the TCRdb table keeps only in-frame clones and is missing some. The repertoire consists of approximately 58,000 clones, with around 80% occurring once and the leading ten covering almost 4.5%. As regards this clone: What it recognizes is unknown.

The TCR originated in an older man with urothelial cancer. The material was PBMCs, obtained around atezolizumab (anti-PD-L1) treatment. The chain couples TRBV5-1 to TRBJ2-3; 13 bases map to TRBD2. CDR3 coding DNA: TGCGCCAGCAGCTTGGGGACTAGCGGGAGTTTAAATACGCAGTATTTT. Protein: CASSLGTSGSLNTQYF.